One and the same sample provided the 15 T cell receptor beta chains below, sequenced in a study of blood T cell repertoires in COVID-19. Clones were sequenced by immunoSEQ multiplex PCR, and TCRdb holds only the in-frame ones, with some missing. The table has more than 55,000 clones, more than 60% seen once. Material: peripheral blood. The receptors originated from an older woman with acute or convalescent COVID-19.

This chain connects TRBV7-8 to TRBJ1-5; a possible D gene is TRBD1 (5 bases). The germline V gene has CDR1 SGHVS and CDR2 FQNEAQ. This CDR3 contains 14 residues. V lost 5 bases and J lost 4, with 12 bases in between. Written as DNA, the CDR3 is TGTGCCAGCAGCGTAGGGACTGATAATCAGCCCCAGCATTTT. Translated, it gives CASSVGTDNQPQHF.

The V gene is TRBV5-1, the J gene TRBJ1-4, with a tentative D call TRBD1 (6 bases). V gave up 0 bases and J gave up 7 bases, with 13 bases separating them. The CDR3 is 15 amino acids. The germline CDR1 and CDR2 sequences are SGHRS and YFSETQ. In DNA, the CDR3 is TGCGCCAGCAGCTTGGACCCAGGGGAGGGTGAAAAACTGTTTTTT. This sequence encodes CASSLDPGEGEKLFF. The full variable domain, its missing parts supplied by reference TRBV5-1 and TRBJ1-4, is KAGVTQTPRYLIKTRGQQVTLSCSPISGHRSVSWYQQTPGQGLQFLFEYFSETQRNKGNFPGRFSGRQFSNSRSEMNVSTLELGDSALYLCASSLDPGEGEKLFFGSGTQLSVL.

The chain uses TRBV20-1 and TRBJ1-2, with D tentatively TRBD1 (5 bases). The germline V gene has CDR1 DFQATT and CDR2 SNEGSKA (reference sequence). There are 13 residues in the CDR3. The V and J ends lost 3 bases and 2 bases respectively, with 10 bases between them. The CDR3 sequence is CSASDSDNYGYTF. The CDR3 region has the DNA TGCAGTGCTAGTGACAGCGACAACTATGGCTACACCTTC.

The chain has TRBV30 and TRBJ1-4, with D perhaps matching TRBD1 (5 bases). There are 15 residues in the CDR3. V was trimmed by 3 bases and J by 6 bases, leaving 17 bases between them. CDR1 is GTSNPN, CDR2 SVGIG, per germline (reference sequence). The CDR3 here is CAWSRGGVGDEKLFF. Written as DNA, the CDR3 is TGTGCCTGGAGCCGGGGAGGGGTAGGGGATGAAAAACTGTTTTTT.

The rearrangement uses TRBV2 and TRBJ1-1, with a possible D match to TRBD1 (6 bases). CDR3 length: 13 residues. Germline V gene lookup returns CDR1 SNHLY and CDR2 FYNNEI. Trimming left V 9 bases short and J 1 base short, with 12 bases between. CDR3 in amino acids: CASNRVPNTEAFF. In DNA form, the CDR3 reads TGTGCCAGTAACAGGGTTCCGAACACTGAAGCTTTCTTT.

This chain uses TRBV7-8 with TRBJ1-5; 7 bases agree with TRBD1. The CDR3 is made up of 14 amino acids. Germline CDR1 and CDR2: SGHVS and FQNEAQ. V lost 1 base to trimming and J lost 4 bases; unmatched junction nucleotides: 1. CDR3 loop: CASSLDRGNQPQHF. The DNA for the CDR3 is TGTGCCAGCAGCTTAGACAGGGGTAATCAGCCCCAGCATTTT.

This chain joins TRBV5-4 and TRBJ2-3; possibly TRBD1 for D (6 bases). The CDR3 length is 16 residues. The V gene's germline CDR1 is SGHNT and CDR2 YYREEE (reference sequence). V gave up 4 bases and J gave up 6 bases, with 21 bases separating them. The CDR3 spells CASSPDQGSSGDTQYF. The CDR3, as DNA: TGTGCCAGCAGCCCGGATCAGGGGTCCTCCGGGGATACGCAGTATTTT.

Regarding this clone: Mismatch with germline at one junction end may stem from a read error. V usage is TRBV5-1 and J usage is TRBJ1-6; D is undetermined. This CDR3 is built from 17 residues. CDR1 SGHRS and CDR2 YFSETQ come from the germline V gene. CDR3 region: CASSPSPYTMYNSPLYF. The CDR3 DNA follows: TGCGCCAGCAGCCCGTCCCCTTACACAATGTATAATTCACCCCTCTACTTT.

This chain links TRBV29-1 with TRBJ2-7; 7 bases are a match to TRBD2. CDR3 length: 12 amino acids. V lost 4 bases, J lost 6 bases, and 6 bases stayed unmatched. The germline CDR1 and CDR2 sequences are SQVTM and ANQGSEA. CDR3 nucleotide sequence: TGCAGCGTTGGGGGAGGGTTCGGCGAGCAGTACGTC. The encoded protein is CSVGGGFGEQYV.

The rearrangement links TRBV19 to TRBJ1-5; 7 bases agree with TRBD1. CDR1 and CDR2 from the germline V gene are LNHDA and SQIVND (reference sequence). CDR3 length equals 15 residues. V shed 9 bases and J 3 bases; nucleotides not matched to a gene: 11. In nucleotides, the CDR3 is TGTGCCAGCAATGAAGGGGGCGGGTACAATCAGCCCCAGCATTTT. Its translation is CASNEGGGYNQPQHF. Full variable domain (missing parts from reference TRBV19 and TRBJ1-5): DGGITQSPKYLFRKEGQNVTLSCEQNLNHDAMYWYRQDPGQGLRLIYYSQIVNDFQKGDIAEGYSVSREKKESFPLTVTSAQKNPTAFYLCASNEGGGYNQPQHFGDGTRLSIL.

This chain joins TRBV27 and TRBJ1-3; 7 bases line up with TRBD1. There are 14 residues in the CDR3. Losses at the gene ends were 3 bases for V and 2 bases for J; bases not matched to a gene: 1. Germline V gives CDR1 MNHEY, CDR2 SMNVEV (reference sequence). This chain's CDR3 is CASSFRGAGNTIYF. The CDR3 DNA reads as TGTGCCAGCAGTTTCAGGGGGGCTGGAAACACCATATATTTT.

The CDR3 nucleotides are TGCGCCAGCAGCCAGGGACACTCGGGAGGGGAAAAACTGTTTTTT. It translates to CASSQGHSGGEKLFF. The chain combines TRBV10-1 with TRBJ1-4, with a weak D call TRBD1 (6 bases). Germline V gives CDR1 WNHNN, CDR2 SYGVQD (reference sequence). The V end lost 6 bases, the J end lost 8 bases, and 19 bases lay between the germline ends. The CDR3 is 15 amino acids.

The chain links TRBV5-5 to TRBJ2-7; 8 bases are shared with TRBD1. The ends lost 2 bases at V and 6 bases at J; junction bases unmatched: 16. There are 17 residues in the CDR3. The germline V gene has CDR1 SGHKS and CDR2 YYEKEE (reference sequence). The CDR3 protein is CASSLNPRPGTGFEQYF. CDR3 nucleotide sequence: TGTGCCAGCAGCTTAAACCCGCGTCCCGGGACAGGTTTCGAGCAGTACTTC.

CDR3: CASSGRELVGGLIRTEAFF. The CDR3 nucleotides are TGCGCCAGCAGTGGTCGTGAGTTAGTGGGGGGATTAATTAGGACTGAAGCTTTCTTT. This chain connects TRBV10-1 to TRBJ1-1; TRBD1 is a possible D gene (5 bases). From germline, CDR1 is WNHNN and CDR2 SYGVQD (reference sequence). This CDR3 is built from 19 residues. The V and J ends lost 4 bases and 5 bases respectively, with 29 bases between them.

This clone has a handful of counts. The chain links TRBV7-9 to TRBJ2-7, with D possibly being TRBD2 (5 bases). Trimming took off 2 bases at V and 7 bases at J, with 12 bases between the two ends. Germline values: CDR1 SEHNR, CDR2 FQNEAQ (reference sequence). The CDR3 spans 13 residues. CDR3 protein: CASSLRGFSEQYF. CDR3 nucleotide sequence: TGTGCCAGCAGCTTAAGAGGGTTCTCAGAGCAGTACTTC.